These 5 T cell receptor beta chains were sequenced from one sample in a study of blood T cell repertoires in COVID-19. Sequencing was performed with immunoSEQ multiplex PCR; in TCRdb, only in-frame clones are kept and a portion is missing. The repertoire holds a few hundred thousand clones, with about nine tenths as singletons. Sequencing was performed on PBMCs or T cells enriched from blood (not recorded which). All receptors derive from a woman aged 18-29 years who had recovered from COVID-19.

In this sample, this clone turned up a few times. The chain links TRBV28 to TRBJ2-5; D possibly corresponds to TRBD2 (5 bases). Germline CDR1 is MDHEN and CDR2 is SYDVKM. CDR3 size: 16 residues. V lost 3 bases to trimming and J lost 0 bases, with 14 bases between them. The CDR3 DNA follows: TGTGCCAGCAGTTTCTATGTGGGCGGGTACCAAGAGACCCAGTACTTC. This encodes CASSFYVGGYQETQYF.

The CDR3 DNA reads as TGTGCCAGCAGCGAAACTAGCGGAGCCTACAATGAGCAGTTCTTC. It is translated as CASSETSGAYNEQFF. This chain links TRBV7-3 with TRBJ2-1; 8 nucleotides agree with TRBD2. This CDR3 region has 15 residues. Germline CDR1 and CDR2: SGHTA and FQGTGA. V gave up 5 bases and J gave up 2 bases; unmatched junction bases: 5.

The V call is TRBV29-1, the J call TRBJ1-6, with D perhaps TRBD1 (6 bases). V shed 4 bases and J shed 5 bases, with 9 bases lying between them. CDR1 SQVTM and CDR2 ANQGSEA come from the germline V gene. The length of the CDR3 is 13 residues. Written as DNA, the CDR3 is TGCAGCGTTGCCCAGGGGAATAATTCACCCCTCCACTTT. Translation gives CSVAQGNNSPLHF.

This clone was seen only once. V usage is TRBV6-5 and J usage is TRBJ2-2; D call uncertain. This CDR3 region has 14 residues. Germline CDR1 MNHEY, CDR2 SVGAGI. V lost 0 bases, J lost 6 bases, and 8 bases lay in between. The CDR3 bases are TGTGCCAGCAGTTACTCGAGGTGGGCCGGGGAGCTGTTTTTT. It translates to CASSYSRWAGELFF.

This clone was counted once. The chain has TRBV9 and TRBJ1-2; 7 bases agree with TRBD1. This CDR3 spans 16 amino acids. Per germline, CDR1 SGDLS and CDR2 YYNGEE. V was pared by 3 bases and J by 3 bases, with 11 bases of the junction left unmatched. CDR3 loop: CASSDKQGRSDYGYTF. CDR3 nucleotide sequence: TGTGCCAGCAGCGATAAACAGGGGCGGTCGGACTATGGCTACACCTTC.